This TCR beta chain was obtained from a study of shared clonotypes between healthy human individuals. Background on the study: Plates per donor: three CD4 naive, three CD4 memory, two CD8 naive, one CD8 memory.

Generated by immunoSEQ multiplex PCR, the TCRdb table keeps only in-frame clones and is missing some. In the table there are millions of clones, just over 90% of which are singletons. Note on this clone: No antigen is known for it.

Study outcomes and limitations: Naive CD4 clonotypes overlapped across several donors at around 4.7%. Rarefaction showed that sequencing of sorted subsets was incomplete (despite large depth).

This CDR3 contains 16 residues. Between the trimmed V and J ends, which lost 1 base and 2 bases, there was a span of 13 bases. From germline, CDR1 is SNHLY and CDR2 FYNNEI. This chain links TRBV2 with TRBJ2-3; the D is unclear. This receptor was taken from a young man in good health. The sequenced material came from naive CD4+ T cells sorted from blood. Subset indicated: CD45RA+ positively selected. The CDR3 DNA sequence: TGTGCCAGCAGTGAAGACCGAGGCCCTACCACAGATACGCAGTATTTT. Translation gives CASSEDRGPTTDTQYF. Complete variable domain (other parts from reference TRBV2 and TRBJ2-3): EPEVTQTPSHQVTQMGQEVILRCVPISNHLYFYWYRQILGQKVEFLVSFYNNEISEKSEIFDDQFSVERPDGSNFTLKIRSTKLEDSAMYFCASSEDRGPTTDTQYFGPGTRLTVL.